This TCR beta chain was documented in a study of blood T cell repertoires in COVID-19. Overall study context: From T cells, B-cell-depleted T cells, or PBMCs came the material, which was cDNA or gDNA.

Participants spanned ages about 18 to 90 years and resided in about two dozen US areas. What the recovered Cohort 3 donors had was two negative PCRs, clearance, or symptom resolution. Sequencing was performed with immunoSEQ multiplex PCR; in TCRdb, only in-frame clones are kept and a portion is missing. The sample gives hundreds of thousands of clones, roughly 89% of which show up once; around 8.9% is in the top ten. Source material: PBMCs or T cells enriched from blood (not recorded which). The receptor's source is a woman aged 18-29 years who had recovered from COVID-19.

The CDR3 spells CASSPSGLGGGEQYF. The CDR3 bases are TGTGCCAGCAGCCCGAGTGGGCTAGGGGGCGGCGAGCAGTACTTC. The genes are TRBV5-6 and TRBJ2-7; 7 bases match TRBD1. Germline trimming cut 4 bases from V and 6 bases from J; bases unmatched to any gene: 13. There are 15 residues in the CDR3. In germline, CDR1 is SGHDT, CDR2 YYEEEE.